The clone carrying this TCR beta chain was recorded a few times. What it recognizes is unknown. TCRdb reanalysed the reads using MiXCR and keeps one entry per CDR3 protein. The table lists about 150,000 distinct CDR3 sequences, 32% of them singletons. This CDR3 has 17 amino acids. CDR1 SGHKS and CDR2 YYEKEE come from the germline V gene (reference sequence). V was trimmed by 2 bases and J by 3 bases, leaving 21 bases between them. The data belong to a study of T cell repertoires in cytomegalovirus infection. Turning to the study itself: It was the public TCR beta signatures that indicated both CMV infection and matching HLA type.

Study-level results: HLA-C-restricted TCR beta clonotypes specific for CMV led the ex vivo response. Accumulated public TCR beta family frequency recognized individuals carrying CMV together with the relevant HLA.

V is TRBV5-5 and J is TRBJ2-7; D gene unclear. The clonotype comes from a human donor in good health (CMV status not recorded). Some clones in this sample may be carry-over from other donors' samples. This sample comprised CD8+ T cells from cultured PBMCs, obtained from culture after CMV antigen stimulation. CDR3 amino acids: CASSLGTYARTDYEQYF. The CDR3, as DNA: TGTGCCAGCAGCTTAGGAACCTACGCGAGGACGGACTACGAGCAGTACTTC.